This T cell receptor beta chain was recovered during a study of blood T cell repertoires in COVID-19. This CDR3 contains 13 residues. V lost 0 bases and J lost 10, with 10 bases in between. Germline V gene sequence: CDR1 MNHEY, CDR2 SMNVEV (reference sequence). The data were produced by immunoSEQ multiplex PCR, yet TCRdb's version contains in-frame clones alone and is incomplete. The table has more than 110,000 clones, around 87% seen once; the top ten hold 5.4%. The chain recombines TRBV27 with TRBJ2-1; D unclear. Material: peripheral blood. This receptor was identified in a human donor in a cohort sampled during active COVID-19. The CDR3 loop reads CASSLSLTGEQFF. Here the CDR3 DNA reads TGTGCCAGCAGTTTATCGTTGACCGGGGAGCAGTTCTTC.